Shown below are 26 T cell receptor beta chains from a single sample sequenced in a study of chronic HIV infection and antiretroviral therapy. Each CDR3 protein gets one entry after TCRdb re-called the 5' RACE reads with MiXCR. The sample shows some 43,000 distinct CDR3 sequences, 19% of them seen only once. The specimen was peripheral blood. Receptors originate from an adult who had HIV and had not received antiretroviral therapy, or was an uninfected healthy control (not recorded which).

This clonotype was seen more than once but under ten times. The rearrangement links TRBV28 to TRBJ2-7, with D perhaps assigned TRBD1 or TRBD2 (5 bases each). The CDR3 is made up of 15 amino acids. Germline CDR1 reads MDHEN; CDR2 reads SYDVKM. V was clipped by 5 bases and J by 3 bases, with 17 bases between them. The CDR3 DNA sequence: TGTGCCAGCAGTCTAGGGTCGTCGGGGCACTACGAGCAGTACTTC. It yields the protein CASSLGSSGHYEQYF.

The chain links TRBV28 to TRBJ1-4, with a possible D match to TRBD1 (5 bases). Germline V gene sequence: CDR1 MDHEN, CDR2 SYDVKM. There are 14 residues in the CDR3. Trimming removed 6 bases from V and 17 bases from J, with 25 bases in between. The CDR3 DNA sequence: TGTGCCAGCAGCCTACGGGACCAGGGTAGTTACTGTTTTTTT. Its protein product is CASSLRDQGSYCFF.

This clonotype occurred a few times. This sequence joins TRBV20-1 and TRBJ2-1, with TRBD2 as a possible D gene (6 bases). The CDR3 is 15 residues long. Trimming cost V 6 bases and J 0 bases, with 15 bases left between them. The germline gives CDR1 DFQATT, CDR2 SNEGSKA (reference sequence). The CDR3, as DNA: TGCAGTGCGGCGGGACTTCCTTACTCCTACAATGAGCAGTTCTTC. Protein sequence: CSAAGLPYSYNEQFF.

This chain uses TRBV12-3 or TRBV12-4 with TRBJ1-1; 7 bases match TRBD1. V lost 5 bases to trimming and J lost 4 bases; unmatched junction nucleotides: 7. The CDR3 extends over 14 amino acids. The CDR3 DNA reads TGTGCCAGCAGTACCAGACAGGGTCGCACTGAAGCTTTCTTT. Translating it yields CASSTRQGRTEAFF.

V is TRBV14 and J is TRBJ1-4; perhaps TRBD1 as D (6 bases). From germline, CDR1 is SGHDN and CDR2 FVKESK. The CDR3 has 15 amino acids. The V end lost 6 bases, the J end lost 5 bases, and 16 bases lay between the germline ends. The CDR3 sequence: CASSPGGARNEKLFF. Here the CDR3 DNA reads TGTGCCAGCAGTCCGGGGGGGGCCCGGAATGAAAAACTGTTTTTT.

The CDR3 loop is CASKSRGPNQPQHF. The CDR3 DNA is TGTGCCAGCAAGTCCCGGGGCCCAAATCAGCCCCAGCATTTT. The V call is TRBV7-8, the J call TRBJ1-5, with D perhaps matching TRBD1 (5 bases). The V and J ends lost 7 bases and 4 bases respectively, with 14 bases between them. Germline V gene sequence: CDR1 SGHVS, CDR2 FQNEAQ. The CDR3 is 14 amino acids.

The V gene is TRBV28, the J gene TRBJ2-7, with D possibly being TRBD2 (5 bases). This CDR3 comprises 14 residues. From germline, CDR1 is MDHEN and CDR2 SYDVKM. V dropped 4 bases and J dropped 9 bases, with 19 bases sitting between them. The chain's CDR3 is CASSSPGLRLGQYF. The CDR3 coding sequence is TGTGCCAGCAGTTCACCCGGACTCCGCCTAGGGCAGTACTTC.

This clonotype was counted only a few times. The chain is built from TRBV15 and TRBJ2-4, with TRBD1 identical over 11 bases. The junction had 1 base not matched to a gene; V was cut back by 5 bases and J by 7 bases. The CDR3 is made up of 13 amino acids. From germline, CDR1 is LNHNV and CDR2 YYDKDF (reference sequence). CDR3 in amino acids: CATSWDRGNIQYF. The CDR3 nucleotides are TGTGCCACCAGCTGGGACAGGGGGAACATTCAGTACTTC.

The V call is TRBV20-1, the J call TRBJ1-1; D remains unclear. Germline CDR1 is DFQATT and CDR2 is SNEGSKA (reference sequence). CDR3 length: 16 amino acids. V lost 0 bases to trimming and J lost 1 base, with 15 bases between them. The DNA of the CDR3 is TGCAGTGCTAGAGATAGAGGGTCCAGTTCGAACACTGAAGCTTTCTTT. It specifies CSARDRGSSSNTEAFF.

This clonotype appeared a few times. The gene calls are TRBV11-3 and TRBJ2-1; D is unresolved. The germline CDR1 and CDR2 sequences are SGHNT and YENEEA. The CDR3 sequence is 13 residues long. The V end was cut by 1 base, the J end by 6 bases, with 7 bases between. CDR3 protein: CASSLAGFNEQFF. DNA for the CDR3: TGTGCCAGCAGCTTAGCCGGGTTCAATGAGCAGTTCTTC.

This clonotype has more than one count but fewer than ten. The chain carries TRBV29-1 and TRBJ1-1, with unresolved D. The CDR3 contains 13 residues. V shed 7 bases and J shed 1 base, with 13 bases lying between them. Germline assignment: CDR1 SQVTM and CDR2 ANQGSEA. CDR3 amino acids: CSAQWEPNTEAFF. The CDR3 nucleotides read TGCAGCGCCCAATGGGAGCCGAACACTGAAGCTTTCTTT.

Here the CDR3 DNA reads TGCGCCAGCAGTGGAAAAGATACGCAGTATTTT. Translated, it gives CASSGKDTQYF. This chain connects TRBV5-1 to TRBJ2-3; D unclear. V shed 5 bases and J shed 5 bases, with 6 bases lying between them. The V gene's germline CDR1 is SGHRS and CDR2 YFSETQ. The CDR3 covers 11 residues.

This chain's CDR3 is CASKKDRGSHEQYF. The CDR3 bases are TGTGCCAGCAAGAAAGACAGGGGATCCCACGAGCAGTACTTC. The rearrangement links TRBV3-1 to TRBJ2-7, with 8 positions matching TRBD1. This CDR3 has 14 residues. Trimming took 7 bases from V and 5 from J; bases not matched to a gene: 10. Germline assignment: CDR1 LGHDT and CDR2 YNNKEL (reference sequence).

The chain recombines TRBV29-1 with TRBJ2-1, with D unclear. The V gene lost 6 bases and the J gene lost 10 bases, with 10 bases spanning the gap. Germline V gene data show CDR1 as SQVTM and CDR2 as ANQGSEA. The CDR3 has 10 amino acids. The CDR3 DNA follows: TGCAGCGTCCGATCTAGGGAGCAGTTCTTC. Its translation is CSVRSREQFF.

This clonotype turned up a few times. V and J are TRBV3-1 and TRBJ2-3; D uncertain. There are 20 residues in the CDR3. CDR1 LGHDT and CDR2 YNNKEL come from the germline V gene (reference sequence). V lost 0 bases and J lost 0, with 22 bases in between. The CDR3, as DNA: TGTGCCAGCAGCCAAGATCTTAAAAGCAGTGCGGTGGATAGCACAGATACGCAGTATTTT. It yields the protein CASSQDLKSSAVDSTDTQYF.

There are many counts of this clonotype. The V gene is TRBV13, the J gene TRBJ2-7, with a possible D match to TRBD2 (6 bases). The CDR3 sequence is 15 residues long. Trimming pared 5 bases from V and 2 bases from J, leaving 16 bases between. Germline-derived CDR1 and CDR2 are PRHDT and FYEKMQ (reference sequence). The CDR3 is CASSRPLPGAYEQYF. As DNA, the CDR3 is TGTGCCAGCAGCCGACCCCTCCCGGGGGCCTACGAGCAGTACTTC.

This clonotype was found a few times. The rearrangement uses TRBV4-1 and TRBJ1-5, with a weak D call TRBD1 (6 bases). Germline V gene sequence: CDR1 MGHRA, CDR2 YSYEKL. This CDR3 region has 16 residues. Trimming took off 3 bases at V and 1 base at J, with 13 bases between the two ends. CDR3 nucleotide sequence: TGCGCCAGCAGCCAGGGGGCTGGATTGAGCAATCAGCCCCAGCATTTT. This codes for CASSQGAGLSNQPQHF.

The rearrangement links TRBV5-5 to TRBJ1-2, with unresolved D. The CDR3 is 13 amino acids. Trimming shortened V by 2 bases and J by 3 bases, and 8 bases separated the two germline ends. Germline V CDR1 and CDR2: SGHKS, YYEKEE (reference sequence). CDR3 region: CASSFSGDYGYTF. In DNA form, the CDR3 reads TGTGCCAGCAGCTTTTCTGGGGACTATGGCTACACCTTC.

V usage is TRBV6-5 and J usage is TRBJ2-7, with D unresolved. V lost 6 bases to trimming and J lost 0 bases, with 12 bases between them. This CDR3 comprises 14 residues. Germline lookup yields CDR1 MNHEY and CDR2 SVGAGI. This CDR3 is CASSLTASSYEQYF. CDR3 nucleotide sequence: TGTGCCAGCAGCTTGACCGCCAGCTCCTACGAGCAGTACTTC.

This clonotype was detected a few times. This chain links TRBV6-5 with TRBJ2-7, with 13 bases aligning to TRBD2. In germline, CDR1 is MNHEY, CDR2 SVGAGI. V was clipped by 4 bases and J by 6 bases; unmatched bases: 6. This CDR3 region has 15 residues. CDR3 sequence: CASSSGLAGVPEQYF. CDR3 DNA: TGTGCCAGCAGTTCAGGACTAGCGGGAGTACCCGAGCAGTACTTC.

This clonotype came up many times. The rearrangement joins TRBV4-1 to TRBJ1-2; 7 positions agree with TRBD1. This CDR3 spans 15 amino acids. Germline V lookup: CDR1 MGHRA, CDR2 YSYEKL. J lost 3 bases, V lost 5 bases, and 9 bases had no gene match. This chain's CDR3 is CASSSYRDSDYGYTF. The CDR3 bases are TGCGCCAGCAGCAGTTACCGGGACAGTGACTATGGCTACACCTTC.

This clonotype was detected many times. The V call is TRBV27, the J call TRBJ2-7, with 8 bases matching TRBD2. Germline V gives CDR1 MNHEY, CDR2 SMNVEV (reference sequence). This CDR3 contains 14 residues. J lost 2 bases, V lost 3 bases, and 3 bases had no gene match. The CDR3 sequence: CASSLTSAAYEQYF. In DNA form, the CDR3 reads TGTGCCAGCAGTTTGACTAGCGCTGCCTACGAGCAGTACTTC.

This clonotype has just a few counts. The V and J genes are TRBV4-1 and TRBJ2-7; D assignment may be TRBD1 or TRBD2 (5 bases each). The CDR3 consists of 15 residues. Trimming took off 2 bases at V and 2 bases at J, with 13 bases between the two ends. Germline CDR1 reads MGHRA; CDR2 reads YSYEKL. CDR3 bases: TGCGCCAGCAGCCAACACGGGACCGCCACCTACGAGCAGTACTTC. This encodes CASSQHGTATYEQYF.

This clonotype was counted only a few times. This chain uses TRBV27 with TRBJ2-5; TRBD1 or TRBD2 may be the D gene (5 bases each). Per germline, CDR1 MNHEY and CDR2 SMNVEV (reference sequence). This CDR3 spans 15 amino acids. The V end lost 8 bases, the J end lost 4 bases, and 20 bases lay between the germline ends. CDR3 in DNA: TGTGCCAGCGCCCCTGGGACGAGGCCGGGAGAGACCCAGTACTTC. Its protein product is CASAPGTRPGETQYF.

By share of the sample, this clonotype is medium-sized. The chain recombines TRBV27 with TRBJ2-1; D may match TRBD1 or TRBD2 (5 bases each). Trimming shortened V by 5 bases and J by 9 bases, and 17 bases separated the two germline ends. The length of the CDR3 is 14 residues. The germline V gene encodes CDR1 MNHEY and CDR2 SMNVEV (reference sequence). CDR3 sequence: CASSPPRQRGEQFF. The CDR3 DNA is TGTGCCAGCAGTCCCCCGCGACAGAGGGGTGAGCAGTTCTTC.

The J gene is TRBJ1-2, the V gene TRBV28; TRBD1 might be the D (5 bases). The CDR3 sequence is 16 residues long. Germline CDR1 MDHEN, CDR2 SYDVKM. V gave up 3 bases and J gave up 2 bases, with 16 bases separating them. Written as DNA, the CDR3 is TGTGCCAGCAGTTTGATGTCTCGGGGCCCCAACTATGGCTACACCTTC. Encoded protein: CASSLMSRGPNYGYTF.